This T cell receptor beta chain comes out of a study of cytomegalovirus exposure and HLA in healthy donors. Trimming at V came to 3 bases and at J to 7 bases, leaving 8 bases not matched to a gene. Germline V lookup: CDR1 MNHNS, CDR2 SASEGT. This CDR3 comprises 14 residues. The primer mix had 60 Vbeta and 13 Jbeta primers. The data were produced by immunoSEQ multiplex PCR, yet TCRdb's version contains in-frame clones alone and is incomplete. The sample contains about 160,000 clones, about 80% of which appear only once. V and J are TRBV6-1 and TRBJ1-2, with 7 bases that match TRBD1. This TCR was recovered from a man between 18 and 35 years old in good health and CMV-seropositive. Sequenced input: PBMCs. The CDR3: CASSEPTGLRGYTF. The CDR3 DNA reads as TGTGCCAGCAGTGAGCCGACAGGGTTGCGTGGCTACACCTTC.